This TCR beta chain was sequenced in a study of blood T cell repertoires in COVID-19. Looking at the study overall: The United States, Italy and Spain supplied acute and convalescent COVID-19 samples. In each case, the material was cDNA or gDNA derived from T cells, B-cell-depleted T cells, or PBMCs.

The CDR3 has 11 amino acids. Trimming took off 6 bases at V and 4 bases at J, with 6 bases between the two ends. CDR1 MNHEY and CDR2 SVGAGI come from the germline V gene. TCRdb's copy holds only in-frame clones and misses some; the assay was immunoSEQ multiplex PCR. Of 95,000 to 100,000 clones listed, approximately 92% are singletons. Input material: peripheral blood. The chain couples TRBV6-5 to TRBJ1-1; D is ambiguous. This TCR derives from a man aged 45 to 65 with active COVID-19. CDR3 coding DNA: TGTGCCAGCAGCTCTGTCACTGAAGCTTTCTTT. It codes for CASSSVTEAFF.